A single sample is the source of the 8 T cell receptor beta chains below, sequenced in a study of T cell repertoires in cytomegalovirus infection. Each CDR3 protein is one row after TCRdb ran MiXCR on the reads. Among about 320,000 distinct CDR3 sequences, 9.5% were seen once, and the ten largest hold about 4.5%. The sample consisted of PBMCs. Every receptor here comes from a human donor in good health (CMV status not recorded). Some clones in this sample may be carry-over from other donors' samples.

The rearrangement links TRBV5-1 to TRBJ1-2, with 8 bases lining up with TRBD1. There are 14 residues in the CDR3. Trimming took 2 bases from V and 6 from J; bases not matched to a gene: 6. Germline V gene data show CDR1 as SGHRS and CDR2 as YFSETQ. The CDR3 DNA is TGCGCCAGCAGCTTAGGACAGGGCTCGAATGGCTACACCTTC. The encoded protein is CASSLGQGSNGYTF.

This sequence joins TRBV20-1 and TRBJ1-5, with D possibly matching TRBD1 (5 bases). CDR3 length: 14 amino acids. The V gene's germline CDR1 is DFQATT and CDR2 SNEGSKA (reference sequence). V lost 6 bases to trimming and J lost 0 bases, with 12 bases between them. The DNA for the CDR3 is TGCAGTGCCCGACAGCTCAGTAGCAATCAGCCCCAGCATTTT. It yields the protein CSARQLSSNQPQHF.

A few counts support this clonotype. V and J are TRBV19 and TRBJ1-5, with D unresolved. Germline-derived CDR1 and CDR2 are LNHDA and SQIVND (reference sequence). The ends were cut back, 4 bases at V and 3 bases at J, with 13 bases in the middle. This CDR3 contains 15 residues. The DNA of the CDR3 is TGTGCCAGTAGTAAGCAGGTAAACATCAATCAGCCCCAGCATTTT. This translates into CASSKQVNINQPQHF. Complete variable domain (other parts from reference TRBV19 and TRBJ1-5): DGGITQSPKYLFRKEGQNVTLSCEQNLNHDAMYWYRQDPGQGLRLIYYSQIVNDFQKGDIAEGYSVSREKKESFPLTVTSAQKNPTAFYLCASSKQVNINQPQHFGDGTRLSIL.

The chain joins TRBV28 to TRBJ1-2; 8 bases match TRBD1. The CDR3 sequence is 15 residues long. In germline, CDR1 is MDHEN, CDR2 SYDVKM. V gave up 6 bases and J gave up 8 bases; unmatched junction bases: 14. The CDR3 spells CASSPRLGRGHGYTF. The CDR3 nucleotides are TGTGCCAGCAGCCCAAGGCTGGGCAGGGGGCACGGCTACACCTTC.

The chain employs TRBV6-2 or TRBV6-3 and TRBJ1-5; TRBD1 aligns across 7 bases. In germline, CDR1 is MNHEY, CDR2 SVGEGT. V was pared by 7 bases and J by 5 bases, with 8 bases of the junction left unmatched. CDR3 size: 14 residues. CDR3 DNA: TGTGCCAGCATCGACAGGGAGGCTGATCAGCCCCAGCATTTT. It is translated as CASIDREADQPQHF.

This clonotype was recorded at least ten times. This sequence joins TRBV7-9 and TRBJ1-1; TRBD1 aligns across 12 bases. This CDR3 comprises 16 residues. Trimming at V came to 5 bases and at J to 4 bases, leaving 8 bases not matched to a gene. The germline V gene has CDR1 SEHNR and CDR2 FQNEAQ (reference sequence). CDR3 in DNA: TGTGCCAGCAGCCCAGGGACAGGGGGCGAGAGCACTGAAGCTTTCTTT. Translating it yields CASSPGTGGESTEAFF.

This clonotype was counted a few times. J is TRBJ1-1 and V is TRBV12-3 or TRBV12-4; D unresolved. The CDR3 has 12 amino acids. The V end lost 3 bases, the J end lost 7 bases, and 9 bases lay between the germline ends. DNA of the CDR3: TGTGCCAGCAGTTTCGCCGCGGATGAAGCTTTCTTT. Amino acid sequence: CASSFAADEAFF.

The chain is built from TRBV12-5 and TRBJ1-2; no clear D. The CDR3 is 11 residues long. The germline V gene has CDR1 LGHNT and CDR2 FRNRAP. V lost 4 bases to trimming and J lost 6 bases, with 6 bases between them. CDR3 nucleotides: TGTGCTAGTGGTTCTCGGAATGGCTACACCTTC. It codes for CASGSRNGYTF.